The 8 T cell receptor beta chains given below trace back to one sample, sequenced in a study of T cells in Graves' hyperthyroidism and ophthalmopathy. TCR beta CDR3 region amplification was performed from RNA transcripts. First-round RT-PCR targeting the TCR CDR3 was performed with the HTBI primer set. TCRdb processed the multiplex PCR reads anew with MiXCR; each CDR3 protein has one entry. The sample lists fewer than 500,000 distinct CDR3 sequences, roughly 14% seen once, with 13% in the top ten. The sequenced material came from blood. These receptors were collected from a man aged 18 to 29 with Graves' ophthalmopathy.

This clonotype came up many times. V usage is TRBV11-2 and J usage is TRBJ2-5; the match to TRBD2 covers 8 bases. The V segment lost 1 base and the J segment 5 bases; nucleotides outside the gene matches: 9. Per germline, CDR1 SGHAT and CDR2 FQNNGV. The CDR3 has 16 amino acids. The CDR3 loop is CASSLVNGGGRETQYF. The CDR3 nucleotides are TGTGCCAGCAGCTTAGTGAACGGGGGGGGCCGGGAGACCCAGTACTTC. The variable domain in full, completed from reference TRBV11-2 and TRBJ2-5, reads EAGVAQSPRYKIIEKRQSVAFWCNPISGHATLYWYQQILGQGPKLLIQFQNNGVVDDSQLPKDRFSAERLKGVDSTLKIQPAKLEDSAVYLCASSLVNGGGRETQYFGPGTRLLVL.

This clonotype was recorded many times. The chain recombines TRBV7-9 with TRBJ1-1; D unresolved. Germline V gene lookup returns CDR1 SEHNR and CDR2 FQNEAQ (reference sequence). This CDR3 has 11 residues. This chain's CDR3 is CVSEGNTEAFF. In DNA, the CDR3 is TGTGTCTCGGAGGGGAACACTGAAGCTTTCTTT.

This clonotype occurred many times. CDR3 sequence reads: CASRGPENEQFF. DNA for the CDR3: TGCGCCAGCAGGGGACCGGAGAATGAGCAGTTCTTC. This rearrangement joins TRBV5-1 to TRBJ2-1; tentatively, D is TRBD1 or TRBD2 (5 bases each). Trimming stripped 5 bases from V and 7 bases from J, with 10 bases between. CDR3 length: 12 amino acids. Germline values: CDR1 SGHRS, CDR2 YFSETQ.

The sample holds many counts of this clonotype. The rearrangement links TRBV30 to TRBJ1-2; D ambiguous. This CDR3 contains 14 residues. V was trimmed by 0 bases and J by 2 bases, leaving 10 bases between them. Germline assignment: CDR1 GTSNPN and CDR2 SVGIG (reference sequence). CDR3 amino acids: CAWSVESHNYGYTF. The DNA of the CDR3 is TGTGCCTGGAGTGTAGAGAGCCACAACTATGGCTACACCTTC.

This clonotype appeared many times. This chain uses TRBV20-1 with TRBJ2-5; 13 bases are a match to TRBD2. This CDR3 has 14 residues. Germline CDR1 and CDR2: DFQATT and SNEGSKA (reference sequence). Trimming removed 6 bases from V and 4 bases from J; junction bases left unmatched: 5. CDR3 coding DNA: TGCAGTGCCCGGACTAGCGGGAGAGGAGAGACCCAGTACTTC. Its translation: CSARTSGRGETQYF.

This clonotype was detected many times. This rearrangement joins TRBV20-1 to TRBJ1-2; D is uncertain. The CDR3 has 13 residues. V lost 2 bases, J lost 2 bases, and 9 bases lay in between. Germline V gives CDR1 DFQATT, CDR2 SNEGSKA (reference sequence). CDR3 DNA sequence: TGCAGTGCTAGACCGGACGGGAACTATGGCTACACCTTC. Translating it yields CSARPDGNYGYTF.

This clonotype showed up many times. CDR3: CASSANNEQFF. In DNA form, the CDR3 reads TGTGCCAGCAGCGCCAACAATGAGCAGTTCTTC. The chain carries TRBV11-3 and TRBJ2-1; no clear D gene. V lost 5 bases, J lost 5 bases, and 4 bases lay in between. Germline V lookup: CDR1 SGHNT, CDR2 YENEEA. The CDR3 spans 11 residues.

The chain couples TRBV7-9 to TRBJ1-5; a possible D gene is TRBD1 (5 bases). Germline V gives CDR1 SEHNR, CDR2 FQNEAQ (reference sequence). This CDR3 comprises 12 residues. The ends were cut back, 6 bases at V and 10 bases at J, with 13 bases in the middle. CDR3 loop: CASSSGTQPQHF. CDR3 sequence (DNA): TGTGCCAGCAGTTCCGGGACTCAACCCCAGCATTTT.